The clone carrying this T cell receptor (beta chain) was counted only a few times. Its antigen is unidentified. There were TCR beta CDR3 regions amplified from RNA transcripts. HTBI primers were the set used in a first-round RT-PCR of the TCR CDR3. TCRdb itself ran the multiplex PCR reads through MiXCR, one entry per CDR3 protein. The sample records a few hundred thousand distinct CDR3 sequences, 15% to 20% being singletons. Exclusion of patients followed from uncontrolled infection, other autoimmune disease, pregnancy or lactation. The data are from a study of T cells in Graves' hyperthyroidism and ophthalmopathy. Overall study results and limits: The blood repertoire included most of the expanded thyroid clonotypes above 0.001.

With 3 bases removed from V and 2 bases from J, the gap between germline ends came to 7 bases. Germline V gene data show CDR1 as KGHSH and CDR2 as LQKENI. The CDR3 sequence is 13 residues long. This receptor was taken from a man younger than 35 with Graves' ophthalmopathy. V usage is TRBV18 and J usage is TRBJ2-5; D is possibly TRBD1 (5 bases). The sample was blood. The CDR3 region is CASSPTVQETQYF. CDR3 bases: TGTGCCAGCTCACCGACAGTACAAGAGACCCAGTACTTC.